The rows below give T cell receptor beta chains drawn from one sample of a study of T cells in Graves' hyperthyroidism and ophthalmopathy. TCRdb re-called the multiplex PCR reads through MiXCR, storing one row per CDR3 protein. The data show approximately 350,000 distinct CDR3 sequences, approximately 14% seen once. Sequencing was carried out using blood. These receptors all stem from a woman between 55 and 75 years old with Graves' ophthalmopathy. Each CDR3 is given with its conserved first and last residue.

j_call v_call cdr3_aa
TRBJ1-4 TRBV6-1 CASSPGQGEKLFF
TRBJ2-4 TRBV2 CASSEEGDLNIQYF
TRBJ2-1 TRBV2 CANSDRTSGSSYNEQFF
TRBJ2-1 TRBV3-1 CASSQAGVNEQFF
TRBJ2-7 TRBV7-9 CASSPGRDRAYEQYF
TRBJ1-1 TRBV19 CASRAPWGGANTEAFF
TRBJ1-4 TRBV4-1 CASSHARDSATNEKLFF
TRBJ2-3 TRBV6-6 CASSYSTGDTQYF
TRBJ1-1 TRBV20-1 CSARFGTGDTEAFF
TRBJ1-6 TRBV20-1 CSAPGTPNSPLHF
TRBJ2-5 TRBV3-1 CASSQETGSETQYF
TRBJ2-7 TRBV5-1 CASSWDPGGEQYF
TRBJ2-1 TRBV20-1 CSAREGSGRIHEQFF
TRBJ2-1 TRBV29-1 CSVVGTDKNEQFF
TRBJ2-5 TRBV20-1 CSARTGLAGWETQYF
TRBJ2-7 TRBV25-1 CASSESGIVGEQYF
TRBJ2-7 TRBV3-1 CASSPFGDYEQYF
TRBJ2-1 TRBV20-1 CSAHRSVDSYNEQFF
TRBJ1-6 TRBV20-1 CSAWDRSNSPLHF
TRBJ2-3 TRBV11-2 CASSLVSGRGTDTQYF
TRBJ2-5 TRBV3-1 CASSQGGGGETQYF
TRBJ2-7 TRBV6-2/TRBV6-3 CASGRDRVEEQYF
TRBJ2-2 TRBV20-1 CSARGLAFGGELFF
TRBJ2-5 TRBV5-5 CASSSVTGGEETQYF
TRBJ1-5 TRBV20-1 CSARKPGDSNQPQHF
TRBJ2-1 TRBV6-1 CASSRGLRTYNEQFF
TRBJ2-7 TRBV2 CANGRDRNSYEQYF
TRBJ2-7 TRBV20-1 CSARDYGGAYEQYF
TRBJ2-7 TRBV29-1 CSVVRGPSSYEQYF
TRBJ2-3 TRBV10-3 CAISEYSGELPDTQYF
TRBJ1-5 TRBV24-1 CATSDPGQGPDQPQHF
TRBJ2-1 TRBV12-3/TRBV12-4 CASSSTGGRGNEQFF
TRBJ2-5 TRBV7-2 CASNPAGRLGETQYF
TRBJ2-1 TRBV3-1 CASSQGGTGLAVNEQFF
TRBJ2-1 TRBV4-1 CASSQRLAGASYNEQFF
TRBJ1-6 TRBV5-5 CASSLPGRSPLHF
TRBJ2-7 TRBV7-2 CASSQQGSQEQYF
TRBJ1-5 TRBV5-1 CASSHTKGQGTSNQPQHF
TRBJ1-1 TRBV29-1 CSGRQGADTEAFF
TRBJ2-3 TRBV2 CASSVNFGSTDTQYF
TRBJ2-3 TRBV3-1 CASSQAGLTDTQYF
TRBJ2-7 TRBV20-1 CSARDGGGGPYEQYF
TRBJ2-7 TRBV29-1 CSVAGLANYEQYF
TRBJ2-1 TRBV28 CASSFQRMYNEQFF
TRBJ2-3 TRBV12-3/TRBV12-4 CASSLRLAESTDTQYF
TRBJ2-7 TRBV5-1 CASSLAVGRGYEQYF
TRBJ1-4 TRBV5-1 CASSSSQGAVGKLFF
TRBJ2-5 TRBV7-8 CASSRQGPETQYF
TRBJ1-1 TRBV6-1 CATRLGQGATEAFF
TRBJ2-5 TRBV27 CASSLSWTTQETQYF
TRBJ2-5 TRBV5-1 CASRAGTSGNQETQYF
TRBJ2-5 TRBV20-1 CSASIRNQETQYF
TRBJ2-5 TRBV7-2 CASSLSGRQETQYF
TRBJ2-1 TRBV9 CASSGGGRGINEQFF
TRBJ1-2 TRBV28 CASSPAGPYGYTF
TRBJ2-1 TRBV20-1 CSARKDRYNEQFF
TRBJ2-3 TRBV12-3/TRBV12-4 CASSSGGGTPRDTQYF
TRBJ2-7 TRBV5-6 CASSLRGLDYPNYEQYF
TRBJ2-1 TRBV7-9 CASSLGGTGIYNEQFF